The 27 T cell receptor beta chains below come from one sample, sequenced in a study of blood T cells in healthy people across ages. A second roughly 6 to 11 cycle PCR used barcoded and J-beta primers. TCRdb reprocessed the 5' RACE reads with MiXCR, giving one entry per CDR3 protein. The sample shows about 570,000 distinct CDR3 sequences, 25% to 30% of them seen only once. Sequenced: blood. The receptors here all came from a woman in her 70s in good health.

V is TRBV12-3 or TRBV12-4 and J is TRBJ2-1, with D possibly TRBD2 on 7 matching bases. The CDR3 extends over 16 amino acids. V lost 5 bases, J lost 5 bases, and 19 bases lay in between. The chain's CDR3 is CASSPRTWGGDNEQFF. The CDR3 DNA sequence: TGTGCCAGCAGTCCCCGAACGTGGGGGGGCGACAATGAGCAGTTCTTC.

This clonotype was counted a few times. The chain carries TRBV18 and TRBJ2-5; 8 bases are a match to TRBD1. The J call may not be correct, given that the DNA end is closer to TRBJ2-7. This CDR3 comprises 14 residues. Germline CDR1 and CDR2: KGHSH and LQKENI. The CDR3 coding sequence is TGTGCCAGCTCACCACTTGACAGGGGCCACGAGCAGTACTTC. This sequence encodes CASSPLDRGHEQYF.

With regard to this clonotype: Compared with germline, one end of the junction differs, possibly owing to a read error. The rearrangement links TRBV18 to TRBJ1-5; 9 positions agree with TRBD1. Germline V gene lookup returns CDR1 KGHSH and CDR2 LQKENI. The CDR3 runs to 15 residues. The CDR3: CASSSGTGLNQPQHF. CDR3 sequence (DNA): TGCGCCAGCTCATCAGGGACAGGGCTGAATCAGCCCCAGCATTTT. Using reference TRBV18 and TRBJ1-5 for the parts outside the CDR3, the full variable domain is NAGVMQNPRHLVRRRGQEARLRCSPMKGHSHVYWYRQLPEEGLKFMVYLQKENIIDESGMPKERFSAEFPKEGPSILRIQQVVRGDSAAYFCASSSGTGLNQPQHFGDGTRLSIL.

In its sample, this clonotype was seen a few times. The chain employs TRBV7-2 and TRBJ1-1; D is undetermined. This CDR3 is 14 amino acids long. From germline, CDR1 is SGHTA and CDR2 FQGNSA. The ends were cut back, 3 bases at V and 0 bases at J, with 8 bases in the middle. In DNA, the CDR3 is TGTGCCAGCAGCTTGACCCCAGTGAACACTGAAGCTTTCTTT. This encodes CASSLTPVNTEAFF.

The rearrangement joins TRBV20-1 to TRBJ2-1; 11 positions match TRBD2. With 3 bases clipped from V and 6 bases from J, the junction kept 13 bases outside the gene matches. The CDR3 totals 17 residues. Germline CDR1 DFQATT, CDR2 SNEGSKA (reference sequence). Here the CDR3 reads CSARGGRLAGPGNEQFF. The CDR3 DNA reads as TGCAGTGCTAGGGGGGGACGACTAGCGGGGCCCGGCAATGAGCAGTTCTTC.

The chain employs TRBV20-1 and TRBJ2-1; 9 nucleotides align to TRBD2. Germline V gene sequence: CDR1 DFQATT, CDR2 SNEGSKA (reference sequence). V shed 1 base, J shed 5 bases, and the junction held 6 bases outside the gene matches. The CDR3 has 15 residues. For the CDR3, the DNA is TGCAGTGCTAGAGGTTCGGCGGGGGGGCACAATGAGCAGTTCTTC. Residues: CSARGSAGGHNEQFF.

The CDR3 region is CASSLSDRDTQYF. CDR3 DNA sequence: TGTGCCAGCAGCTTAAGCGACAGAGATACGCAGTATTTT. The V call is TRBV7-2, the J call TRBJ2-3, with a weak D call TRBD1 (5 bases). The CDR3 runs to 13 residues. The germline CDR1 and CDR2 sequences are SGHTA and FQGNSA. V lost 2 bases and J 5 bases, leaving 8 bases between the germline ends.

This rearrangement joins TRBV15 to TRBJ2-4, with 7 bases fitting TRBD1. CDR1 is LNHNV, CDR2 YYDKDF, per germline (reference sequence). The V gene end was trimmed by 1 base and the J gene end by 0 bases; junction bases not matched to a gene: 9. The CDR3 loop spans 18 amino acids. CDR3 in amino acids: CATSRVKQGNLAKNIQYF. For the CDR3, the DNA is TGTGCCACCAGCAGAGTAAAACAGGGGAATCTAGCCAAAAACATTCAGTACTTC.

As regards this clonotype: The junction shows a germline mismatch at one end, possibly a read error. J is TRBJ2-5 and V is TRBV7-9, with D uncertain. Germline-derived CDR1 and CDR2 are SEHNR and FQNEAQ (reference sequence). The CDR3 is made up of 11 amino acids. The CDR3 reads CASSPQITKFF. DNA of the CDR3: TGTGCCAGCAGCCCCCAAATAACGAAGTTCTTC. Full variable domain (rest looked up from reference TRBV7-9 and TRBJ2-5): DTGVSQNPRHKITKRGQNVTFRCDPISEHNRLYWYRQTLGQGPEFLTYFQNEAQLEKSRLLSDRFSAERPKGSFSTLEIQRTEQGDSAMYLCASSPQITKFFGPGTRLLVL.

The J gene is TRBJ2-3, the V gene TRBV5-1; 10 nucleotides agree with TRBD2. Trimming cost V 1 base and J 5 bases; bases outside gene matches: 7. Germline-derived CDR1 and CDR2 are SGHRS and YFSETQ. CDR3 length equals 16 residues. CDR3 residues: CASSLSTSGVVDTQYF. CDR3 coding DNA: TGCGCCAGCAGCTTGTCCACTAGCGGGGTAGTAGATACGCAGTATTTT. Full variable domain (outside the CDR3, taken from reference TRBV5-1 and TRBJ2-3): KAGVTQTPRYLIKTRGQQVTLSCSPISGHRSVSWYQQTPGQGLQFLFEYFSETQRNKGNFPGRFSGRQFSNSRSEMNVSTLELGDSALYLCASSLSTSGVVDTQYFGPGTRLTVL.

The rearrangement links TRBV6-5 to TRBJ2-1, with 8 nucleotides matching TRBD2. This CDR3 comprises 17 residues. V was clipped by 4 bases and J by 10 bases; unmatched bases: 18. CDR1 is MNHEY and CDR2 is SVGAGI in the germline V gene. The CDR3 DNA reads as TGTGCCAGCAGTTCCCACCCCAGGACTAGCAGGGTAGAGGAGCAGTTCTTC. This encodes CASSSHPRTSRVEEQFF.

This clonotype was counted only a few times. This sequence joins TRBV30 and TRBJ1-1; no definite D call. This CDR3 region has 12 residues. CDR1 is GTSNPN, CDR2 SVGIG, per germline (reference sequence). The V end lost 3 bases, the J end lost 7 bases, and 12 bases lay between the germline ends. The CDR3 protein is CAWRTFVGEAFF. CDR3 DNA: TGTGCCTGGAGAACTTTTGTGGGTGAAGCTTTCTTT.

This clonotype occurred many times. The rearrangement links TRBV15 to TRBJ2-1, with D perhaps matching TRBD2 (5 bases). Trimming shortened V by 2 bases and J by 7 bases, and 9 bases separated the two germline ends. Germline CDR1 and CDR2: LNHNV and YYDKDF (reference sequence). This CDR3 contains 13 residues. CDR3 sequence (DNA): TGTGCCACCAGCAGACAGAGGGCGAATGAGCAGTTCTTC. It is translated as CATSRQRANEQFF.

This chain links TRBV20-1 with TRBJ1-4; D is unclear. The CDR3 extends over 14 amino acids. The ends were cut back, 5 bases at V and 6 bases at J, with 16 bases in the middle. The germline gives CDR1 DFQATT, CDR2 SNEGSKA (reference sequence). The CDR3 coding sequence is TGCAGTGCTTTCGAGGGAAGTTGGGATGAAAAACTGTTTTTT. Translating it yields CSAFEGSWDEKLFF.

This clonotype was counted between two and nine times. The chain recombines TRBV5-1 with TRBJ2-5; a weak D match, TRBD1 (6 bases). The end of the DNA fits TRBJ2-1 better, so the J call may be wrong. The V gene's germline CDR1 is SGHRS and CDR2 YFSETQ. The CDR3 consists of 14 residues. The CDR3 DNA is TGCGCCAGCCGAGAACAGGGTTTGGACAATGAGCAGTTCTTC. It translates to CASREQGLDNEQFF.

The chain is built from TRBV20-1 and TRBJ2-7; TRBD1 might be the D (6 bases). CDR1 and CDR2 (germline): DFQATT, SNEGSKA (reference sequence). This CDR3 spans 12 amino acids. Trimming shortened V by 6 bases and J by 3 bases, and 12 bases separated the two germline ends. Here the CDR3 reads CSANRAIYEQYF. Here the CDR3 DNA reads TGCAGTGCCAACAGGGCGATCTACGAGCAGTACTTC.

The CDR3 loop is CASSARRERHTGELFF. As DNA, the CDR3 is TGTGCCAGCAGCGCCCGACGGGAACGGCACACCGGGGAGCTGTTTTTT. The rearrangement links TRBV9 to TRBJ2-2; a possible D gene is TRBD2 (5 bases). With 3 bases removed from V and 3 bases from J, the gap between germline ends came to 15 bases. CDR1 SGDLS and CDR2 YYNGEE come from the germline V gene. This CDR3 contains 16 residues.

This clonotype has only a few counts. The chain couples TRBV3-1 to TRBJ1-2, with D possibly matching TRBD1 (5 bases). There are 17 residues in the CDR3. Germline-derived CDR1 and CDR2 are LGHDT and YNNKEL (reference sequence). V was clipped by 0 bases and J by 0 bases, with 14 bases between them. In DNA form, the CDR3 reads TGTGCCAGCAGCCAAGATCCGGCGGGGACGGCTAACTATGGCTACACCTTC. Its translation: CASSQDPAGTANYGYTF.

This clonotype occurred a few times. The CDR3 here is CSASRGESYEQYF. DNA for the CDR3: TGCAGTGCCTCAAGGGGAGAGTCCTACGAGCAGTACTTC. The J gene is TRBJ2-7, the V gene TRBV20-1; TRBD1 or TRBD2 may be the D gene (5 bases each). The CDR3 loop spans 13 amino acids. The germline gives CDR1 DFQATT, CDR2 SNEGSKA (reference sequence). V lost 6 bases, J lost 1 base, and 13 bases lay in between.

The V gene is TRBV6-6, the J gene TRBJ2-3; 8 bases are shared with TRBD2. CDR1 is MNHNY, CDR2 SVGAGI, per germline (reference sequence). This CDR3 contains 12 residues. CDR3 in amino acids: CVGSGAADTQYF. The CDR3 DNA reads TGTGTCGGTAGCGGGGCGGCAGATACGCAGTATTTT.

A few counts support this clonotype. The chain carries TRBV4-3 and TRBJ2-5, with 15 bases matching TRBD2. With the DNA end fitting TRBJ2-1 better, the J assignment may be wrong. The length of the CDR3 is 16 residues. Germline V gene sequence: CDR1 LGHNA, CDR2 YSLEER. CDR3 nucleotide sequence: TGCGCCAGCAGCCAAGCCCGGACTAGCGGGGGGGCTGAGCAGTTCTTC. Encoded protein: CASSQARTSGGAEQFF.

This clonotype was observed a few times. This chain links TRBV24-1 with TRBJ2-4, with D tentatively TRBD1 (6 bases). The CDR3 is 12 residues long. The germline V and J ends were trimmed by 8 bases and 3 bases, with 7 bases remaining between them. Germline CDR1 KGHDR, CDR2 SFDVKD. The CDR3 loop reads CATKDSKNIQYF. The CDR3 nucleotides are TGTGCCACCAAGGACAGCAAAAACATTCAGTACTTC.

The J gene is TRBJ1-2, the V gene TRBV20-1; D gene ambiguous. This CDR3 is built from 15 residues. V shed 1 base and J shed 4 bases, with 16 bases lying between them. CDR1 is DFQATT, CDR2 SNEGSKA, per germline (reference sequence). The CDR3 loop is CSARASGTDLYGYTF. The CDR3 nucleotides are TGCAGTGCTAGAGCCAGTGGAACGGACCTCTATGGCTACACCTTC.

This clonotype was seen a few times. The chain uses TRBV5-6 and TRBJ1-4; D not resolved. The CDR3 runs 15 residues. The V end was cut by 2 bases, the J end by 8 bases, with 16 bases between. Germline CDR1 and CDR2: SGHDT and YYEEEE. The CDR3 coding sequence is TGTGCCAGCAGCTTTGCGGGCAGAACGGGAGAAAAACTGTTTTTT. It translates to CASSFAGRTGEKLFF.

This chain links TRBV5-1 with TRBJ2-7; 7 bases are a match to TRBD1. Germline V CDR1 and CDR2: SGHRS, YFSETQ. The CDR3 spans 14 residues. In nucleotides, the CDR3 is TGCGCTAGCTCGGGGACAGCGATAACCTACGAGCAGTACTTC. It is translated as CASSGTAITYEQYF.

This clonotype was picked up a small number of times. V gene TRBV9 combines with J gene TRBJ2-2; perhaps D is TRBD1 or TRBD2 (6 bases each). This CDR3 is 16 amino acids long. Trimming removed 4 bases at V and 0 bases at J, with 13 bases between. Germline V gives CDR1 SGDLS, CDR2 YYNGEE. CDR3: CASSTRGDSNTGELFF. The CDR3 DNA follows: TGTGCCAGCAGCACGAGGGGGGATTCGAACACCGGGGAGCTGTTTTTT.

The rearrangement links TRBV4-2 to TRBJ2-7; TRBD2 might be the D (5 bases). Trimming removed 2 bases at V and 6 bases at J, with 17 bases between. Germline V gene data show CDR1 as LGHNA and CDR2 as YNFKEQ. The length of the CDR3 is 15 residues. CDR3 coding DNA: TGTGCCAGCAGCCAAAAGATCGAGGGTTTCAGCGAGCAGTACTTC. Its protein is CASSQKIEGFSEQYF.